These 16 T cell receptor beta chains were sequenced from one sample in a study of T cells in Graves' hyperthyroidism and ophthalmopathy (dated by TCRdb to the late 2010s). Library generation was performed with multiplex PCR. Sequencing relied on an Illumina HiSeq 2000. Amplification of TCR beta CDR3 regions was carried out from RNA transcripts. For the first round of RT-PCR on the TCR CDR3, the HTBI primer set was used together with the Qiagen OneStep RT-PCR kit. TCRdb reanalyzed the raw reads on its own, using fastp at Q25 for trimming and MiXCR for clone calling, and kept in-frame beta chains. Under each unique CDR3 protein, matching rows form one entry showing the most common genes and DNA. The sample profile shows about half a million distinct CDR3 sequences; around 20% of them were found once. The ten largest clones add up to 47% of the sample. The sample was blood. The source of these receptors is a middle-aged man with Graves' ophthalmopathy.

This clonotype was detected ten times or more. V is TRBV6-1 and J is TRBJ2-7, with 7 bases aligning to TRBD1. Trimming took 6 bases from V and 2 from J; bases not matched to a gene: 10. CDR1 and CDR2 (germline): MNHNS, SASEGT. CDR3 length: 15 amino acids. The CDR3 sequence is CASRDQQGFTYEQYF. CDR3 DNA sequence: TGTGCCAGCAGAGATCAACAGGGGTTTACCTACGAGCAGTACTTC.

Here the CDR3 reads CASKGVGIEKLFF. DNA for the CDR3: TGTGCCAGCAAAGGTGTGGGGATTGAAAAACTGTTTTTT. The chain employs TRBV19 and TRBJ1-4; D call uncertain. V lost 9 bases to trimming and J lost 7 bases, with 15 bases between them. There are 13 residues in the CDR3. CDR1 LNHDA and CDR2 SQIVND come from the germline V gene (reference sequence). Full variable domain (outside the CDR3, taken from reference TRBV19 and TRBJ1-4): DGGITQSPKYLFRKEGQNVTLSCEQNLNHDAMYWYRQDPGQGLRLIYYSQIVNDFQKGDIAEGYSVSREKKESFPLTVTSAQKNPTAFYLCASKGVGIEKLFFGSGTQLSVL.

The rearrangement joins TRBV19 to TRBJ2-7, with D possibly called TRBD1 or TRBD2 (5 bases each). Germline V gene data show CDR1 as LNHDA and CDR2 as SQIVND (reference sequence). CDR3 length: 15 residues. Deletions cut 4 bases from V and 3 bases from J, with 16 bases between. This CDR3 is CASSRDVAIGYEQYF. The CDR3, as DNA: TGTGCCAGTAGTAGGGACGTAGCTATCGGCTACGAGCAGTACTTC.

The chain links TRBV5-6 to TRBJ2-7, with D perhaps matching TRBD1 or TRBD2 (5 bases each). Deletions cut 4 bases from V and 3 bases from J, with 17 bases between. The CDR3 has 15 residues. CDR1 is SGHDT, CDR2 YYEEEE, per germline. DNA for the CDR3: TGTGCCAGCAGCCAGTTAGGGGCGAGGGACTACGAGCAGTACTTC. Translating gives CASSQLGARDYEQYF.

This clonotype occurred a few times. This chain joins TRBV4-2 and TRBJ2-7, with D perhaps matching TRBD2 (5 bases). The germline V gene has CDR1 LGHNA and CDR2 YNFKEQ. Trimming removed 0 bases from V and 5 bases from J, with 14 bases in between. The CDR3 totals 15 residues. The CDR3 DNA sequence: TGTGCCAGCAGCCAAGATACCAGCGGTGGCCACGAGCAGTACTTC. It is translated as CASSQDTSGGHEQYF.

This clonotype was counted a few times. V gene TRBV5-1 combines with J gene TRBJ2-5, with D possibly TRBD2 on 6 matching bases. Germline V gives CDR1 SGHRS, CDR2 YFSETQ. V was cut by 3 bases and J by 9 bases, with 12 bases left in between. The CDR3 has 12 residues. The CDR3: CASSWDGDSQYF. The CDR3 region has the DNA TGCGCCAGCAGCTGGGATGGGGACTCCCAGTACTTC.

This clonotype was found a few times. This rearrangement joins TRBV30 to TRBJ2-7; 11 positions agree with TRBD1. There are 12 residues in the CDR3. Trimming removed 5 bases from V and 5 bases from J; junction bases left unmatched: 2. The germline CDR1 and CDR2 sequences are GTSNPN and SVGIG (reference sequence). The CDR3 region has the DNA TGTGCCTGGGGGACAGGGGGACACGAGCAGTACTTC. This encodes CAWGTGGHEQYF.

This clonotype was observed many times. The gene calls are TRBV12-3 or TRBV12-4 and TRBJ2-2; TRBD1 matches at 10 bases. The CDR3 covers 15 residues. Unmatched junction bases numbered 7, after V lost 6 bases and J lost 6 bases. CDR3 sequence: CASSRRTGGSGELFF. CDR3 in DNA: TGTGCCAGCAGCCGAAGGACAGGGGGGTCCGGGGAGCTGTTTTTT.

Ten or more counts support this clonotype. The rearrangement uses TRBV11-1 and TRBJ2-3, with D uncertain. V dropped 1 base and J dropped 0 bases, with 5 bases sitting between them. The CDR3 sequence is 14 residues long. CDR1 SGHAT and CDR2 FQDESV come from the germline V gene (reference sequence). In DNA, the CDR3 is TGTGCCAGCAGCTTAGTCCCTAGCACAGATACGCAGTATTTT. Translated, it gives CASSLVPSTDTQYF. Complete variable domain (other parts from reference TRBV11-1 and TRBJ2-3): EAEVAQSPRYKITEKSQAVAFWCDPISGHATLYWYRQILGQGPELLVQFQDESVVDDSQLPKDRFSAERLKGVDSTLKIQPAELGDSAMYLCASSLVPSTDTQYFGPGTRLTVL.

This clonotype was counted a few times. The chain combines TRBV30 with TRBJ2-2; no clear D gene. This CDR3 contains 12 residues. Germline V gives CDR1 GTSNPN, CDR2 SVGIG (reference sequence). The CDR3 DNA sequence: TGTGCTCAGATCTCAAACACCGGGGAGCTGTTTTTT. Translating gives CAQISNTGELFF.

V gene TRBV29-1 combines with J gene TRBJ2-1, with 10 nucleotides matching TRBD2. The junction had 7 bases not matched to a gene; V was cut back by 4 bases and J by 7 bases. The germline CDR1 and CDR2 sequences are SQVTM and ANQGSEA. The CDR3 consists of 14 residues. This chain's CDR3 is CSVVRLAGVNEQFF. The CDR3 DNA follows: TGCAGCGTTGTACGGCTAGCGGGAGTTAATGAGCAGTTCTTC.

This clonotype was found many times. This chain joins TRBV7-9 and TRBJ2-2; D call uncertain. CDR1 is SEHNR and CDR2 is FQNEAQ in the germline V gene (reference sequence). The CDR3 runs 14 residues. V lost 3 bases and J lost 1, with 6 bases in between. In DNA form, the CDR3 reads TGTGCCAGCAGCTTTCCACGGAACACCGGGGAGCTGTTTTTT. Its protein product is CASSFPRNTGELFF.

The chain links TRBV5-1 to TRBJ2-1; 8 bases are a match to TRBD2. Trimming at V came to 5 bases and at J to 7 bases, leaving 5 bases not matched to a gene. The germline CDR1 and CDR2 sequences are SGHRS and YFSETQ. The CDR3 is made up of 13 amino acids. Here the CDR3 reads CASRREDSNEQFF. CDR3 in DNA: TGCGCCAGCAGGCGGGAGGACTCGAATGAGCAGTTCTTC.

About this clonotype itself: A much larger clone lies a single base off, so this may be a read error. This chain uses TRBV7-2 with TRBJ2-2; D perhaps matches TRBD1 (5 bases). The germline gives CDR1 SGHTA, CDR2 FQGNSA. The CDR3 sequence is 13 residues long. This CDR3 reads CVSSSDITGELFF. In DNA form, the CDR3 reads TGTGTCAGCAGCTCGGACATTACCGGGGAGCTGTTTTTT.

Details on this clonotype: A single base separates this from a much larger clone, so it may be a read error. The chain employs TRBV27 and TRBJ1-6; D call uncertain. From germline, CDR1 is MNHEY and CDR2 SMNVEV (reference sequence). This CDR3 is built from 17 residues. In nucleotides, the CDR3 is TGTGCCAGCAGTTTACGCAGTGCCAGCTCCTCTAATTCACCCCTCCACTTT. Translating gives CASSLRSASSSNSPLHF.

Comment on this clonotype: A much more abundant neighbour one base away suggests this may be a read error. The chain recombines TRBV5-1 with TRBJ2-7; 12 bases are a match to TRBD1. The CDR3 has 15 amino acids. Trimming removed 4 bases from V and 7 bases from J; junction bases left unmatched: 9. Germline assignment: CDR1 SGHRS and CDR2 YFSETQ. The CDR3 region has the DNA TGCGCCAGCAGCATTTCGGGACAGGGGGCTCAGGAGCAGTACTTC. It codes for CASSISGQGAQEQYF. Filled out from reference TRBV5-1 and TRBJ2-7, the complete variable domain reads KAGVTQTPRYLIKTRGQQVTLSCSPISGHRSVSWYQQTPGQGLQFLFEYFSETQRNKGNFPGRFSGRQFSNSRSEMNVSTLELGDSALYLCASSISGQGAQEQYFGPGTRLTVT.